A selection of T cell receptor beta chains follows, all from one sample in a study of PD-1 blockade in classical Hodgkin lymphoma. Here immunoSEQ multiplex PCR was the method, and the copy in TCRdb shows in-frame clones only, minus some. This sample yields around 37,000 clones, of which about 90% are seen a single time; roughly 0.33% belongs to the top ten. Source: CD4+ T cells from blood, taken before the fourth cycle of nivolumab. Every receptor here comes from a human donor with classical Hodgkin lymphoma. Each CDR3 is given with its conserved first and last residue. A D gene is named only where the DNA matches it firmly. Clone size, where shown, is once, few, many, or a class for clones that have expanded.

>.|TRBJ2-7|TRBV25-1|13|TRBD2
TGTGCCAGCAGCGAGCCGCTAGCGGGCGAGCAGTACTTC
CASSEPLAGEQYF
>.|TRBJ2-5|TRBV5-6|15|.
TGTGCCAGCAGCTCCCTGGGGCGGGACGGGGAGACCCAGTACTTC
CASSSLGRDGETQYF
>.|TRBJ2-7|TRBV4-1|15|TRBD1
TGCGCCAGCAGCCAACCGGGACAGCTAACCTACGAGCAGTACTTC
CASSQPGQLTYEQYF
>once|TRBJ2-7|TRBV6-5|15|TRBD1
TGTGCCAGCAATAAACCGGGACAGAGCTCCTACGAGCAGTACTTC
CASNKPGQSSYEQYF
>.|TRBJ1-6|TRBV30|12|.
TGTGCCTGGAACAGGGTTAATTCACCCCTCCACTTT
CAWNRVNSPLHF
>.|TRBJ2-6|TRBV6-5|14|.
TGTGCGGCCTCTGGCCTCTCTGGGGCCAACGTCCTGACTTTC
CAASGLSGANVLTF
>.|TRBJ2-7|TRBV28|16|TRBD2
TGTGCCAGCAGCGACTCAGGACTAGCGGGAGTACTCGAGCAGTACTTC
CASSDSGLAGVLEQYF
>.|TRBJ1-2|TRBV10-3|18|.
TGTGCCATCAGTGACCCGGTAGGGGGGTTGGCGGGTAACTATGGCTACACCTTC
CAISDPVGGLAGNYGYTF
>once|TRBJ2-3|TRBV27|15|.
TGTGCCAGCAGTCCCTCCGGGACTCGCACAGATACGCAGTATTTT
CASSPSGTRTDTQYF
>.|TRBJ2-5|TRBV4-1|13|TRBD1
TGCGCCAGCAGACAGACAGGGAAAGAGACCCAGTACTTC
CASRQTGKETQYF
>.|TRBJ1-4|TRBV13|14|.
TGTGCCAGCAGCCTCAGGGGATCTAATGAAAAACTGTTTTTT
CASSLRGSNEKLFF
>.|TRBJ2-7|TRBV7-8|14|TRBD2
TGTGCCAGCAGCCCTAGCGGGCCTGGCTACGAGCAGTACTTC
CASSPSGPGYEQYF
>once|TRBJ2-5|TRBV7-6|13|.
TGTGCCAGCAGCCGCGGAGGGGGGGAGACCCAGTACTTC
CASSRGGGETQYF
>.|TRBJ2-1|TRBV6-6|15|.
TGTGCCAGCAGACGATGGGACTTGGTCGACGGTGAGCAGTTCTTC
CASRRWDLVDGEQFF
>.|TRBJ2-5|TRBV28|14|TRBD1
TGTGCCAGCAGTTTGCCACCCAGGGGGGAGACCCAGTACTTC
CASSLPPRGETQYF
>.|TRBJ2-1|TRBV12-5|16|TRBD1
TGTGCTAGTGGTTCCTCGGACAGGGGCACCCACAATGAGCAGTTCTTC
CASGSSDRGTHNEQFF